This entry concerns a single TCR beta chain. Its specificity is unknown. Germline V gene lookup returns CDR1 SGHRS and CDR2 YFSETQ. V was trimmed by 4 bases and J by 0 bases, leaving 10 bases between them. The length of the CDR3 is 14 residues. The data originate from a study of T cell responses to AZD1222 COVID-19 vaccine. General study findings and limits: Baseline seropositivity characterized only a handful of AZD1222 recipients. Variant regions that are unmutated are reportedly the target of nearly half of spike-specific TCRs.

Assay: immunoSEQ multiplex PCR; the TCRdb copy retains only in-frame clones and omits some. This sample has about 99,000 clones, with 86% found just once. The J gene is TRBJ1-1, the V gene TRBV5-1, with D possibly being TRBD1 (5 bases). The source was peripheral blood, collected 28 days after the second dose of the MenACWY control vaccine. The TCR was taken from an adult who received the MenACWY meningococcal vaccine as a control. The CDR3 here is CASSPGPLNTEAFF. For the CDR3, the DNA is TGCGCCAGCAGCCCGGGACCTTTGAACACTGAAGCTTTCTTT. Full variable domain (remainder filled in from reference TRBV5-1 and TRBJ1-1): KAGVTQTPRYLIKTRGQQVTLSCSPISGHRSVSWYQQTPGQGLQFLFEYFSETQRNKGNFPGRFSGRQFSNSRSEMNVSTLELGDSALYLCASSPGPLNTEAFFGQGTRLTVV.